This T cell receptor (beta chain) was documented in a study of CD8+CD57+ T cells in acquired aplastic anemia. Profiles of TCR beta VDJ and CDR3 were generated from a genomic DNA template. From the reads, TCRdb called clonotypes with MiXCR, one entry per CDR3 protein. The sample includes about 170,000 distinct CDR3 sequences, about 48% of them seen just once. After removal of 11 bases from V and 2 bases from J, the junction contained 9 bases not matched to a gene. In germline, CDR1 is ENHRY, CDR2 SYGVKD. This CDR3 is 14 amino acids long. The chain recombines TRBV10-3 with TRBJ2-1, with TRBD2 matching 7 bases. The material sequenced was sorted CD4+, CD8+, or CD8+CD57+ T cells (not recorded which) from PBMCs. This clonotype was sampled from a human donor in good health. The CDR3 region is CASVEGGTYNEQFF. The CDR3 nucleotides read TGTGCCTCCGTGGAGGGAGGGACCTACAATGAGCAGTTCTTC.